This record looks at one T cell receptor beta chain sequence and its context. Its antigen remains unidentified. This sample is drawn from a study of CD4 T cells in relation to SARS-CoV-2 and coronaviruses. Study-wide results and caveats: This crossreactivity analysis covered spike protein alone, no other viral proteins.

The unexposed donors gave CD4+ T cells in about 2010-2019, prior to COVID-19. The cells were cultured for about ten days before CD4+ T cells were isolated. Sequencing used immunoSEQ multiplex PCR; TCRdb keeps in-frame clones, though not all of them. The sample includes 20,000 or so clones, 76% of them seen just once. V was clipped by 5 bases and J by 3 bases, with 7 bases between them. The CDR3 totals 11 residues. Per the germline V gene, CDR1 is SQVTM and CDR2 is ANQGSEA. The V gene is TRBV29-1, the J gene TRBJ1-1; possibly TRBD1 for D (5 bases). Sequenced material: CD4+ T cells from PBMCs, cultured in vitro. This clonotype was sampled from a human donor in good health. Here the CDR3 reads CSVRGDTEAFF. The CDR3 DNA sequence: TGCAGCGTTAGAGGGGACACTGAAGCTTTCTTT.